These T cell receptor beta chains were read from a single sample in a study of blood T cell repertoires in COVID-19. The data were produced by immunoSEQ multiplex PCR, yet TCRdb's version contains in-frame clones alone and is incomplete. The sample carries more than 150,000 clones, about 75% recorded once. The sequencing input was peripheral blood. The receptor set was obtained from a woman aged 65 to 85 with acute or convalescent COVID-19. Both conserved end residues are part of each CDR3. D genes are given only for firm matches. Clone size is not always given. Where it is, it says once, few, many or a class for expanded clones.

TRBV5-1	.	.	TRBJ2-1	TGCGCCAGCAGCTTGGGTGGCGGGTCCTACAATGAGCAGTTCTTC	CASSLGGGSYNEQFF
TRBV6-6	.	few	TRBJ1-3	TGTGCCAGCAGTTACTACAGTCGGTCTGGAAACACCATATATTTT	CASSYYSRSGNTIYF
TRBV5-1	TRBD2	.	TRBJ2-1	TGCGCCAGCAGCTTCCTAGCGGGAGGGGATAATGAGCAGTTCTTC	CASSFLAGGDNEQFF
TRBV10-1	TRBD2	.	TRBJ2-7	TGCGCCAGCAGTGAAAGCGGGACCTACGAGCAGTACTTC	CASSESGTYEQYF
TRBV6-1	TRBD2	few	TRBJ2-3	TGTGCCAGCAGTGAAAGGTGGGGGGGGTCCACAGATACGCAGTATTTT	CASSERWGGSTDTQYF
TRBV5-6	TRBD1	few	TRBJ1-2	TGTGCCAGCAGAAATACCGGGACAGGGCCCGGCTACACCTTC	CASRNTGTGPGYTF
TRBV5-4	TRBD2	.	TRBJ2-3	TGTGCCAGCAGCTTGGAATGGGGAGGGGATACGCAGTATTTT	CASSLEWGGDTQYF
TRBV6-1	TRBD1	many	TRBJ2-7	TGTGCCAGCAGTGACCTGGACAGGGGAGGGCGGTACTTC	CASSDLDRGGRYF
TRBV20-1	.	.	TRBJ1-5	TGCAGTGCTAGTCCCCCGAGTCAGCCCCAGCATTTT	CSASPPSQPQHF
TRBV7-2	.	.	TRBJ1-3	TGTGCCAGCAGCTTAATACAGAACACTGGAAACACCATATATTTT	CASSLIQNTGNTIYF
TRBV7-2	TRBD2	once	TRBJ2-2	TGTGCCAGCAGCTTAGCTTCTCGGCTAGCGGGAGCCCCCGGGGAGCTGTTTTTT	CASSLASRLAGAPGELFF
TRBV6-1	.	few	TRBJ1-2	TGTGCCAGCAGTGAAGAGGGGATTTACGGTGGCTACACCTTC	CASSEEGIYGGYTF
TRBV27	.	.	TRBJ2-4	TGTGCCACCAGCTACGGGAACATGAACATTCAGTACTTC	CATSYGNMNIQYF
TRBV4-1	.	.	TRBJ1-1	TGCGCCAGCAGCCAAGATTGGGGCAGGGACAAAGCTTTCTTT	CASSQDWGRDKAFF
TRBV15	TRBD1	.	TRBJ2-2	TGTGCCACCGGACAGGGAAACACCGGGGAGCTGTTTTTT	CATGQGNTGELFF
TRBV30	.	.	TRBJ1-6	TGTGCCTGGAGTGAAGGGGTGGGATCACCCCTCCACTTT	CAWSEGVGSPLHF
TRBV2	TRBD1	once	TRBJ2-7	TGTGCCAGCAGTCCGGGACAGGGCTTTTACGAGCAGTACTTC	CASSPGQGFYEQYF
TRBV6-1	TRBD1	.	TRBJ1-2	TGTGCCAGCAGTGACCGGGACAGGAGCTATGGCTACACCTTC	CASSDRDRSYGYTF
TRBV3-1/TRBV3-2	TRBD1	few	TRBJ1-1	TGTGCCAGCAGCCAAGGCGACAGGGGAGAAGCTTTCTTT	CASSQGDRGEAFF
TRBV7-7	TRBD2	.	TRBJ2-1	TGTGCCAGCAGCCCGGGACTAGCGGCAACTGGGGAGCAGTTCTTC	CASSPGLAATGEQFF
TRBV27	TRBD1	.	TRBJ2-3	TGTGCCAGCAACCCCATGACAGGGTCGATGGTTACGCAGTATTTT	CASNPMTGSMVTQYF
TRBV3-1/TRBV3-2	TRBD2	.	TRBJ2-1	TGTGCCAGCACCCGATACACCTTAGCGGGAGGATGGAATGAGCAGTTCTTC	CASTRYTLAGGWNEQFF
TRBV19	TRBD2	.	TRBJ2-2	TGTGCCAGTAGTTCCCATCCCCGACTAGCGGCGAACACCGGGGAGCTGTTTTTT	CASSSHPRLAANTGELFF
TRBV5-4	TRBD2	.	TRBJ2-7	TGTGCCAGCAGCCCGGGGGGACTAGCGGGAGGGTACGAGCAGTACTTC	CASSPGGLAGGYEQYF
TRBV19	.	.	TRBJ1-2	TGTGCCAGTAGTATTGGGGCAGGCGCACTTTATGGCTACACCTTC	CASSIGAGALYGYTF